This is a list of T cell receptor beta chains from one sample in a study of T cell repertoires in cytomegalovirus infection. TCRdb reprocessed the reads with MiXCR, giving one entry per CDR3 protein. The data hold approximately 630,000 distinct CDR3 sequences, with 24% observed a single time. Sequencing was performed on CD8+ T cells from PBMCs. The receptors here all came from a human donor in good health (CMV status not recorded). Some clones in this sample may be carry-over from other donors' samples. The conserved cysteine and the conserved F or W are not part of the CDR3 here. Size values are once, few and many counts, or a class for expanded clones, and some rows have none.

v_call | clone_size | cdr3_aa
TRBV2 | . | ASKRDSSYNSPLH
TRBV13 | few | ASSLTGRANEKLF
TRBV6-2/TRBV6-3 | . | ASSPLPEGAEGYT
TRBV12-3/TRBV12-4 | . | ASTTNPREQF
TRBV7-2 | many | ASSSRTRNYGYT
TRBV7-9 | few | ASSFTLRTGDTGELF
TRBV6-4 | . | ASSDSERGGRGQPQH
TRBV6-2/TRBV6-3 | few | ASSYGWASYNEQF
TRBV29-1 | . | SVVDRRSTDTQY
TRBV14 | few | ASSQSVGGPRSPLH
TRBV7-9 | many | ASSPTDIYGRQPQH
TRBV20-1 | few | SALRWGTDESPETQY
TRBV13 | . | ASSLQGQNTGELF
TRBV18 | . | ASSPTSSEQY
TRBV7-2 | many | ASSLRGTYNSPLH
TRBV20-1 | few | SASWENTEAF
TRBV6-5 | few | ASSYSRNSYNEQF
TRBV4-1 | . | ASSQGSPTEQF
TRBV7-2 | many | ASSPEGPLH
TRBV5-1 | few | ASSLYPGQGDGNTIY
TRBV12-3/TRBV12-4 | . | ASTSGGTPSYEQY
TRBV4-2 | . | ASSQDPRGGYNEQF
TRBV28 | . | ASGETTNEKLF
TRBV7-8 | many | ASSLGGTGVYGYT
TRBV25-1 | few | ASSATFETQY
TRBV7-9 | many | ASSPTWRRGAEAF
TRBV6-5 | . | ASSYSPGFNGYT
TRBV5-6 | . | ASSSGGTYINTEAF
TRBV12-3/TRBV12-4 | . | ASSTGALVYGYT
TRBV13 | . | ASSLARGTGYT
TRBV7-3 | many | ASSLRASGALSTDTQY
TRBV6-1 | once | ASSYRGRWDTQY
TRBV2 | few | ASRTYRAAF
TRBV7-2 | many | ASSSPDRDNQPQH
TRBV19 | few | ASSIGLEIYEQY
TRBV20-1 | . | SARDLGESYGYT
TRBV6-5 | few | ASSYGNGGQGYT
TRBV19 | . | ASAGGDVYNKQF
TRBV7-9 | many | ASSLAARVAYNEQF
TRBV7-2 | . | ASSLVSDSRGDTQY
TRBV27 | . | ASRGTGYYNEQF
TRBV10-3 | . | AISESGDPNQPQH
TRBV6-8 | . | ASSYGRGARNEQF
TRBV27 | . | ASSFDPYDGKLF
TRBV6-2/TRBV6-3 | . | ASSYSGLGFAKNIQN
TRBV27 | . | ASSFLDRLNEQY
TRBV6-5 | . | ASSYRSLGDEQF